The 25 T cell receptor beta chains presented below share a single source sample, sequenced in a study of blood T cell repertoires in COVID-19. Clones were read by immunoSEQ multiplex PCR, and TCRdb kept only the in-frame ones, dropping some. This sample carries 110,000 to 150,000 clones, about 80% of them seen once, and the ten largest clones take approximately 6%. The sample consisted of PBMCs or T cells enriched from blood (not recorded which). These receptors all stem from a woman aged 50 to 65 who had recovered from COVID-19.

This chain links TRBV27 with TRBJ1-1, with D possibly matching TRBD1 (5 bases). CDR1 and CDR2 (germline): MNHEY, SMNVEV (reference sequence). The ends were cut back, 5 bases at V and 5 bases at J, with 18 bases in the middle. The CDR3 runs 15 residues. The CDR3 DNA is TGTGCCAGCAGTCCCCGGGGGGGGAGAGAAACTGAAGCTTTCTTT. Translated: CASSPRGGRETEAFF.

The CDR3: CASNSRGFEETQYF. The CDR3 nucleotides read TGTGCCAGCAACTCGCGGGGATTCGAAGAGACCCAGTACTTC. The rearrangement uses TRBV14 and TRBJ2-5, with D possibly matching TRBD2 (6 bases). V lost 7 bases and J 3 bases, leaving 15 bases between the germline ends. The CDR3 length is 14 residues. Germline V lookup: CDR1 SGHDN, CDR2 FVKESK.

CDR3 loop: CASSLVSGGDTEAFF. The DNA of the CDR3 is TGTGCCAGCAGCTTAGTGTCGGGGGGCGACACTGAAGCTTTCTTT. The genes are TRBV7-9 and TRBJ1-1, with D tentatively TRBD1 (6 bases). The CDR3 loop spans 15 amino acids. The germline gives CDR1 SEHNR, CDR2 FQNEAQ (reference sequence). The V and J ends lost 1 base and 3 bases respectively, with 12 bases between them.

V is TRBV11-2 and J is TRBJ1-2, with 8 positions matching TRBD1. Trimming cost V 6 bases and J 6 bases; bases outside gene matches: 6. Germline CDR1 and CDR2: SGHAT and FQNNGV. The CDR3 is made up of 13 amino acids. DNA for the CDR3: TGTGCCAGCAGTCGAACAGGGGGGGATGGCTACACCTTC. Protein product: CASSRTGGDGYTF.

In its sample, this clone was seen a few times. The chain uses TRBV6-5 and TRBJ1-5; 10 nucleotides agree with TRBD1. Trimming took 10 bases from V and 3 from J; bases not matched to a gene: 6. The V gene's germline CDR1 is MNHEY and CDR2 SVGAGI. This CDR3 has 14 amino acids. Here the CDR3 DNA reads TGTGCCACCCGGGACAGGGGAGACAATCAGCCCCAGCATTTT. Amino acid sequence: CATRDRGDNQPQHF.

V is TRBV7-6 and J is TRBJ1-2; D is unclear. This CDR3 is 14 amino acids long. V dropped 5 bases and J dropped 4 bases, with 14 bases sitting between them. Germline V gene lookup returns CDR1 SGHVS and CDR2 FNYEAQ. This CDR3 is CASSPDTAGYGYTF. CDR3 nucleotides: TGTGCCAGCAGCCCTGACACGGCGGGCTATGGCTACACCTTC.

This chain joins TRBV6-4 and TRBJ1-5; TRBD1 matches 7 bases. The V and J ends lost 4 bases and 7 bases, in that order; junction bases with no gene match: 10. There are 15 residues in the CDR3. Per germline, CDR1 MRHNA and CDR2 SNTAGT. This chain's CDR3 is CASSVLDRVRQPQHF. The CDR3 DNA follows: TGTGCCAGCAGTGTCTTAGACAGGGTTAGGCAGCCCCAGCATTTT.

The chain recombines TRBV3-1 (or the pseudogene TRBV3-2) with TRBJ1-1, with D tentatively TRBD1 (5 bases). Trimming left V 0 bases short and J 4 bases short, with 12 bases between. The CDR3 contains 15 residues. The germline V gene has CDR1 LGHDT and CDR2 YNNKEL (reference sequence). The DNA of the CDR3 is TGTGCCAGCAGCCAAGATCCAGGGTTCGGCACTGAAGCTTTCTTT. This sequence encodes CASSQDPGFGTEAFF.

The V call is TRBV2, the J call TRBJ2-7, with D maybe TRBD2 (5 bases). This CDR3 has 15 amino acids. Germline V gene lookup returns CDR1 SNHLY and CDR2 FYNNEI. Between the trimmed V and J ends, which lost 0 bases and 2 bases, there was a span of 11 bases. Here the CDR3 reads CASSEAETGTYEQYF. The DNA for the CDR3 is TGTGCCAGCAGTGAAGCAGAGACGGGGACCTACGAGCAGTACTTC.

This chain joins TRBV6-5 and TRBJ2-2; 9 positions agree with TRBD2. The CDR3 consists of 16 residues. The germline CDR1 and CDR2 sequences are MNHEY and SVGAGI. The V gene end was trimmed by 2 bases and the J gene end by 2 bases; junction bases not matched to a gene: 3. The CDR3 sequence is CASSYEGLANTGELFF. DNA of the CDR3: TGTGCCAGCAGTTACGAGGGACTAGCTAACACCGGGGAGCTGTTTTTT.

V usage is TRBV3-1 (or the pseudogene TRBV3-2) and J usage is TRBJ2-5; 12 positions agree with TRBD2. The junction had 4 bases not matched to a gene; V was cut back by 3 bases and J by 5 bases. CDR1 is LGHDT and CDR2 is YNNKEL in the germline V gene (reference sequence). CDR3 size: 15 residues. CDR3: CASSQTSGGSETQYF. As DNA, the CDR3 is TGTGCCAGCAGCCAGACTAGCGGGGGATCCGAGACCCAGTACTTC.

This clone was found many times. V gene TRBV20-1 combines with J gene TRBJ1-2; 10 bases fit TRBD1. Germline CDR1 and CDR2: DFQATT and SNEGSKA (reference sequence). The CDR3 is made up of 11 amino acids. After removal of 5 bases from V and 13 bases from J, the junction contained 7 bases not matched to a gene. CDR3 protein: CSAYDRGLSTF. CDR3 in DNA: TGCAGTGCTTACGACAGGGGGCTCTCCACCTTC.

The chain links TRBV5-1 to TRBJ2-1, with 8 bases aligning to TRBD2. V shed 3 bases, J shed 5 bases, and the junction held 7 bases outside the gene matches. Germline values: CDR1 SGHRS, CDR2 YFSETQ. The CDR3 spans 15 residues. Here the CDR3 reads CASSSGTSIHNEQFF. The CDR3 DNA reads TGCGCCAGCAGCTCTGGGACTAGTATCCACAATGAGCAGTTCTTC.

This sequence joins TRBV19 and TRBJ1-1; 10 nucleotides align to TRBD1. The CDR3 sequence is 18 residues long. V was pared by 4 bases and J by 1 base, with 12 bases of the junction left unmatched. Looked up from germline, CDR1 is LNHDA and CDR2 is SQIVND (reference sequence). The CDR3, as DNA: TGTGCCAGTAGTAGACGCCCGGGACAGGGGACGCGGAACACTGAAGCTTTCTTT. Amino acids: CASSRRPGQGTRNTEAFF.

This clone was detected only once. The V and J genes are TRBV7-9 and TRBJ2-7; 15 bases are shared with TRBD2. This CDR3 region has 16 residues. CDR1 and CDR2 from the germline V gene are SEHNR and FQNEAQ (reference sequence). The junction had 2 bases not matched to a gene; V was cut back by 3 bases and J by 2 bases. The DNA for the CDR3 is TGTGCCAGCAGCTTGGGACTAGCGGGGGGAACCTACGAGCAGTACTTC. It codes for CASSLGLAGGTYEQYF.

The rearrangement uses TRBV28 and TRBJ2-2; D may be TRBD2 (6 bases). This CDR3 comprises 16 residues. Germline assignment: CDR1 MDHEN and CDR2 SYDVKM. V was shortened by 5 bases and J by 5 bases, with 18 bases between the two germline ends. The CDR3 region has the DNA TGTGCCAGCAGTGTTTATACGGGAGAATTGACCGGGGAGCTGTTTTTT. This translates into CASSVYTGELTGELFF.

The rearrangement joins TRBV19 to TRBJ1-2, with 11 positions matching TRBD1. The length of the CDR3 is 14 residues. V was clipped by 8 bases and J by 4 bases; unmatched bases: 6. Germline V gene data show CDR1 as LNHDA and CDR2 as SQIVND (reference sequence). The CDR3 DNA sequence: TGTGCCAGTGCCCGGGACAGGGGGTTCTATGGCTACACCTTC. Translated, it gives CASARDRGFYGYTF. Combining the CDR3 with reference TRBV19 and TRBJ1-2 gives the whole variable domain DGGITQSPKYLFRKEGQNVTLSCEQNLNHDAMYWYRQDPGQGLRLIYYSQIVNDFQKGDIAEGYSVSREKKESFPLTVTSAQKNPTAFYLCASARDRGFYGYTFGSGTRLTVV.

The V gene is TRBV27, the J gene TRBJ2-1, with D possibly TRBD1 on 5 matching bases. The CDR3 is made up of 16 amino acids. The V and J ends lost 4 bases and 6 bases respectively, with 19 bases between them. CDR1 is MNHEY and CDR2 is SMNVEV in the germline V gene (reference sequence). The DNA of the CDR3 is TGTGCCAGCAGTTATTTGACAGCTCCGCTCCTCAATGAGCAGTTCTTC. Its translation: CASSYLTAPLLNEQFF.

The rearrangement joins TRBV2 to TRBJ1-5; TRBD1 matches at 7 bases. Germline V gene sequence: CDR1 SNHLY, CDR2 FYNNEI. With V trimmed by 5 bases and J by 5 bases, 6 bases remained unmatched. This CDR3 spans 14 amino acids. This CDR3 is CASSPDRDHQPQHF. CDR3 coding DNA: TGTGCCAGCAGTCCAGACAGGGATCATCAGCCCCAGCATTTT.

The chain employs TRBV27 and TRBJ2-3; perhaps TRBD1 as D (5 bases). Germline-derived CDR1 and CDR2 are MNHEY and SMNVEV (reference sequence). This CDR3 region has 15 residues. Trimming removed 0 bases from V and 2 bases from J, with 9 bases in between. The CDR3 sequence is CASSLSRQTTDTQYF. The CDR3 bases are TGTGCCAGCAGTTTATCGAGACAGACCACAGATACGCAGTATTTT.

The rearrangement links TRBV7-9 to TRBJ2-3; possible D gene TRBD2, 5 bases. CDR1 is SEHNR and CDR2 is FQNEAQ in the germline V gene (reference sequence). The ends were cut back, 4 bases at V and 5 bases at J, with 13 bases in the middle. The CDR3 has 14 amino acids. In DNA, the CDR3 is TGTGCCAGCAGCTCTCTTAGGGCGGGAGATACGCAGTATTTT. Translation: CASSSLRAGDTQYF.

CDR3 DNA sequence: TGTGCCAGCAGGGAGGACAGCAATCAGCCCCAGCATTTT. Amino acid sequence: CASREDSNQPQHF. The chain carries TRBV2 and TRBJ1-5; D gene ambiguous. V was shortened by 6 bases and J by 1 base, with 7 bases between the two germline ends. Germline V lookup: CDR1 SNHLY, CDR2 FYNNEI. The CDR3 is 13 residues long.

CDR3 region: CASSSLAGGSYEQYF. CDR3 DNA: TGTGCCAGCAGCTCACTAGCGGGGGGTTCCTACGAGCAGTACTTC. The chain links TRBV5-6 to TRBJ2-7; 12 bases align to TRBD2. This CDR3 has 15 residues. V shed 3 bases, J shed 1 base, and the junction held 2 bases outside the gene matches. Per the germline V gene, CDR1 is SGHDT and CDR2 is YYEEEE. The whole variable domain, filled in from reference TRBV5-6 and TRBJ2-7, reads DAGVTQSPTHLIKTRGQQVTLRCSPKSGHDTVSWYQQALGQGPQFIFQYYEEEERQRGNFPDRFSGHQFPNYSSELNVNALLLGDSALYLCASSSLAGGSYEQYFGPGTRLTVT.

J is TRBJ1-2 and V is TRBV7-8, with TRBD1 matching 7 bases. After removal of 5 bases from V and 6 bases from J, the junction contained 9 bases not matched to a gene. CDR1 and CDR2 from the germline V gene are SGHVS and FQNEAQ. The CDR3 consists of 14 residues. The CDR3 is CASSARQGMDGYTF. The DNA of the CDR3 is TGTGCCAGCAGCGCGAGACAGGGAATGGATGGCTACACCTTC. The full variable domain, in which reference TRBV7-8 and TRBJ1-2 provide the parts outside the CDR3, is GAGVSQSPRYKVAKRGQDVALRCDPISGHVSLFWYQQALGQGPEFLTYFQNEAQLDKSGLPSDRFFAERPEGSVSTLKIQRTQQEDSAVYLCASSARQGMDGYTFGSGTRLTVV.

V and J are TRBV10-3 and TRBJ1-1; 9 positions match TRBD1. The CDR3 covers 17 residues. V lost 4 bases and J lost 0; bases outside the gene matches: 9. Germline lookup yields CDR1 ENHRY and CDR2 SYGVKD. The CDR3 region has the DNA TGTGCCATCAGTGCCCGGGACAGGGCAGCGGTGAACACTGAAGCTTTCTTT. Its protein product is CAISARDRAAVNTEAFF.